The rows below give T cell receptor beta chains drawn from one sample of a study of Graves' ophthalmopathy and Graves' hyperthyroidism. Via MiXCR, TCRdb re-called the multiplex PCR reads, giving one row per CDR3 protein. The data contain roughly 600,000 distinct CDR3 sequences, under 45% of them singletons. The sample taken for sequencing was peripheral blood or thyroid tissue (not recorded which). Receptors originate from an adult man with Graves' hyperthyroidism. Both conserved end residues are part of each CDR3. The order of the fields is clone size, V gene, D gene, J gene, CDR3 DNA, CDR3 protein. The D gene is left open where the match is weak. Rows give clone size only sometimes, using once, few, many, or a class for an expanded clone.

few	TRBV10-3	NA	TRBJ1-3	TGTGCCTGGGACCCGGGCCTCCTCCGTGGCGGAAACACCATATATTTT	CAWDPGLLRGGNTIYF
many	TRBV12-3/TRBV12-4	NA	TRBJ1-2	TGTGCCAGCAGCGGACGCTCTGGCTACACCTTC	CASSGRSGYTF
many	TRBV29-1	NA	TRBJ1-1	TGCAGCGTTGGGCCCCGGACGGGATCGGAAGCTTTCTTT	CSVGPRTGSEAFF
many	TRBV29-1	TRBD1	TRBJ2-7	TGCAGCGTTGAAAAGACAGGGCTGGGGGAGCAGTACTTC	CSVEKTGLGEQYF
many	TRBV28	NA	TRBJ2-5	TGTGCCAGCAGTTTAGGGTCCTTGAAAGAGACCCAGTACTTC	CASSLGSLKETQYF
NA	TRBV7-8	NA	TRBJ2-3	TGTGCCAGCAGCCCCCAGGGTATAGGGGCAGATACGCAGTATTTT	CASSPQGIGADTQYF
NA	TRBV7-2	TRBD1	TRBJ2-5	TGTGCCGGCAGCTCCCGGGACAGACCGTTCCAAGAGACCCAGTGCTTC	CAGSSRDRPFQETQCF
many	TRBV19	NA	TRBJ2-7	TGTGCCAGTAGTATAGGGGTCGGCAGAACCTACGAGCAGTACTTC	CASSIGVGRTYEQYF
many	TRBV15	TRBD1	TRBJ1-4	TGTGCCACCACCACTGGACAGGGCTATGAAAAACTGTTTTTT	CATTTGQGYEKLFF
NA	TRBV2	NA	TRBJ1-3	TGTGCCAGCAGTGAGGAATATGGCTACACCATATATTTT	CASSEEYGYTIYF
many	TRBV6-6	TRBD1	TRBJ2-7	TGTGCCAGCAGCTGGGACAGGGTGGCCTACGAGCAGTACTTC	CASSWDRVAYEQYF
many	TRBV9	NA	TRBJ1-2	TGTGCCAGCAGCGTCGGGGAGCGCTACACCTTC	CASSVGERYTF
many	TRBV7-7	NA	TRBJ1-1	TGTGCTAGCAGCTTAGCCATGAACACTGAAGCTTTCTTT	CASSLAMNTEAFF
NA	TRBV6-2/TRBV6-3	TRBD1	TRBJ1-5	TGTGCCAGCAGTAACCCCGGGACAGGGAATCAGCCCCAGCATTTT	CASSNPGTGNQPQHF
NA	TRBV29-1	NA	TRBJ1-4	TGCAGCGTTGGGGTTACTAATGAAAAACTGTTTTTT	CSVGVTNEKLFF
NA	TRBV2	TRBD1	TRBJ2-2	TGTGCCAGCAGTTCCAGGACAGGGTACGCCGGGGAGCTGTTTTTT	CASSSRTGYAGELFF
NA	TRBV29-1	NA	TRBJ2-7	TGCAGCCTTGAGGGATCATACGAGCAGTACTTC	CSLEGSYEQYF
NA	TRBV12-3/TRBV12-4	NA	TRBJ1-5	TGTGCCAGCAGTTTTCCAGAGACGCTGGTCTATAGCAATCAGCCCCAGCATTTT	CASSFPETLVYSNQPQHF
NA	TRBV2	TRBD1	TRBJ2-1	TGTGCCAGCAGTGAGGGACAGGGGGCAACATGGTATGAGCAGTTCTTC	CASSEGQGATWYEQFF
many	TRBV20-1	NA	TRBJ2-5	TGCAGTGCTAGAGACCTTCGCGGAGAGGCCCAAGAGACCCAGTACTTC	CSARDLRGEAQETQYF
many	TRBV9	NA	TRBJ1-1	TGTGCCAGCAGCGCAGGGCGCATAACGAACCGGGAGAACACTGAAGCTTTCTTT	CASSAGRITNRENTEAFF
many	TRBV19	NA	TRBJ1-5	TGTGCCAGTTCTAGTTACAATCAGCCCCAGCATTTT	CASSSYNQPQHF
few	TRBV10-3	TRBD1	TRBJ2-5	TGTGCCATCAGTAGTGTTTGGGAACCGGGACAGGGTGAAGGAGAGACCCAGTACTTC	CAISSVWEPGQGEGETQYF
NA	TRBV10-2	NA	TRBJ1-2	TGCGCCAGCAGCCCGACTTCGGCAGCTGCTAACTATGGCTACACCTTC	CASSPTSAAANYGYTF
NA	TRBV5-1	TRBD2	TRBJ2-1	TGCGCCAGCAGCTTGGCCGGACTAGCGGGCTCCTACAATGAGCAGTTCTTC	CASSLAGLAGSYNEQFF
many	TRBV12-3/TRBV12-4	NA	TRBJ2-7	TGTGCCAGCAGCTTATCCGGAACCTACGAGCAGTACTTC	CASSLSGTYEQYF
many	TRBV14	NA	TRBJ2-7	TGTGCCAGCAGCCACGACAGGATGGGAACTTGGCAGTACTTC	CASSHDRMGTWQYF
NA	TRBV20-1	NA	TRBJ2-2	TGCAGTGCTAGAGATGCAGGGAAGAACACCGGGGAGCTGTTTTTT	CSARDAGKNTGELFF
many	TRBV10-3	TRBD1	TRBJ1-1	TGTGCCATCAGTCTAACAGGGGGCGGGAACACTGAAGCTTTCTTT	CAISLTGGGNTEAFF
many	TRBV4-1	NA	TRBJ2-7	TGCGCCAGCAGCCAAGATGCCGCAAACTACGAGCAGTACTTC	CASSQDAANYEQYF
NA	TRBV2	NA	TRBJ1-6	TGCGCCAGCAGCCAGACCCCGCGGGACGTTGGGATTTCACCCCTCCACTTT	CASSQTPRDVGISPLHF
NA	TRBV25-1	NA	TRBJ2-3	TGTGCCAGCTCTGCGGGTGGGGGTTTAGCAGATGCGCAGTATTTT	CASSAGGGLADAQYF
many	TRBV24-1	TRBD1	TRBJ1-2	TGTGCCACCAGTGCTCCGAGGGGACAGGGTGACTCTCTCCTCGGCTACACCTTC	CATSAPRGQGDSLLGYTF
NA	TRBV19	TRBD1	TRBJ1-5	TGTGCCAGTAGTATCCGTGAACAGGGGACAAGCAATCAGCCCCAGCATTTT	CASSIREQGTSNQPQHF
few	TRBV28	NA	TRBJ1-1	TGTGCCAGCAGTTTCGGCCAGAGGGATACTGAAGCTTTCTTT	CASSFGQRDTEAFF
NA	TRBV29-1	NA	TRBJ1-2	TGCAGCATAGACAGCAACTATGGCTACACCTTC	CSIDSNYGYTF
NA	TRBV7-9	TRBD1	TRBJ1-2	TGTGCCAGCAGCCGACCCGGACAGGCCTACACCTTC	CASSRPGQAYTF
NA	TRBV20-1	TRBD2	TRBJ2-2	TGCAGTGCTAGAGGCGGACTAGCGGGAGTGGGCACCGGGGAGCTGTTTTTT	CSARGGLAGVGTGELFF
many	TRBV7-2	NA	TRBJ1-2	TGTGCCAGCAGCACAGGGACCTCCTTCTATGGCTACACCTTC	CASSTGTSFYGYTF
many	TRBV4-1	NA	TRBJ1-1	TGCGCCAGCAGCCCTTGGGGACCGAACACTGAAGCTTTCTTT	CASSPWGPNTEAFF
few	TRBV20-1	NA	TRBJ1-2	TGCAGTGCTAACCGGGACCGGAGTCGGGGCTACACCTTC	CSANRDRSRGYTF
NA	TRBV6-2/TRBV6-3	NA	TRBJ2-5	TGTGCCAGCAGTTACCCCGTAGAGACCCAGTACTTC	CASSYPVETQYF
many	TRBV7-9	NA	TRBJ2-7	TGTGCCAGCAGCTTAGATTCCAGGTTTAGCTCCTACGAGCAGTACTTC	CASSLDSRFSSYEQYF
few	TRBV28	TRBD1	TRBJ2-7	TGTGCCAGCAAGAGGGGGCTCTACGAGCAGTACTTC	CASKRGLYEQYF
NA	TRBV10-3	NA	TRBJ2-7	NA	CAICSARRDPHEQYF
NA	TRBV20-1	TRBD2	TRBJ2-7	TGCAGTGCTAGAGATTCGAGGCGGGGGACCTTCTCCTACGAGCAGTACTTC	CSARDSRRGTFSYEQYF
many	TRBV29-1	TRBD2	TRBJ2-7	TGCAGCGTTGATCCGACCGGGGGGTCCTACGAGCAGTACTTC	CSVDPTGGSYEQYF
many	TRBV13	NA	TRBJ2-7	TGTGCCAGCAGCTTCCAGTCCTACGAGCAGTACTTC	CASSFQSYEQYF
NA	TRBV20-1	NA	TRBJ1-5	TGCAGTGCTAGAGATCCCAGGGAGAAGGGTCAGCCCCAGCATTTT	CSARDPREKGQPQHF